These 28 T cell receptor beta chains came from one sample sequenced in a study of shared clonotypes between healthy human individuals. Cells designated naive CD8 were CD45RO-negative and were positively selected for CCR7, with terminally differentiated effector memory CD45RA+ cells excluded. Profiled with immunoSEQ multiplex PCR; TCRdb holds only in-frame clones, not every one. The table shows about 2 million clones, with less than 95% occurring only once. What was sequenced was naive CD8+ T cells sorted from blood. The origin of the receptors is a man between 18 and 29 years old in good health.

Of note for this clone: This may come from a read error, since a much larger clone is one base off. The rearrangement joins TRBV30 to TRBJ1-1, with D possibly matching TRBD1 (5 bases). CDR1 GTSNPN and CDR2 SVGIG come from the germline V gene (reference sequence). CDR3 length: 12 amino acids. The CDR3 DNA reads TGTGCCTGGAGCACAGGCCCCACTGAAGCTCTCTTT. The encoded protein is CAWSTGPTEALF.

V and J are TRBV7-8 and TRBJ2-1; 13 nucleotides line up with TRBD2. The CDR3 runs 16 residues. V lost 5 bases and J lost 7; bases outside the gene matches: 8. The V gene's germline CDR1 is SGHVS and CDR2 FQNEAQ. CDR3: CASSPLLAGGHNEQFF. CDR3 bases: TGTGCCAGCAGCCCCCTACTAGCGGGGGGGCATAATGAGCAGTTCTTC.

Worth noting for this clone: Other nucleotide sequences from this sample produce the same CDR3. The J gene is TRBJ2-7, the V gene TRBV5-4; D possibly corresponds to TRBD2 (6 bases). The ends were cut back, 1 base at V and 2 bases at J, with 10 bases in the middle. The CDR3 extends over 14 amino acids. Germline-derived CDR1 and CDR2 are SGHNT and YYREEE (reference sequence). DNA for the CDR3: TGTGCCAGCAGCTTGCAGGGAGGAGCCTACGAGCAGTACTTC. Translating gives CASSLQGGAYEQYF.

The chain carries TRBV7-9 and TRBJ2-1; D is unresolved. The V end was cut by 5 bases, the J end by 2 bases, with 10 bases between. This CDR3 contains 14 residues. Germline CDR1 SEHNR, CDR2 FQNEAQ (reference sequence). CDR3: CASSLSSPYNEQFF. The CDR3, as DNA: TGTGCCAGCAGCCTCTCTAGTCCCTACAATGAGCAGTTCTTC.

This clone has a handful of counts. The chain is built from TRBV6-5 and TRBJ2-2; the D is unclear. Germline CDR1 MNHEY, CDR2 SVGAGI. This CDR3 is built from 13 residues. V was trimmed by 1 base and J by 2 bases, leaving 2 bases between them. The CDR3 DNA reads TGTGCCAGCAGTTACTATAACACCGGGGAGCTGTTTTTT. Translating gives CASSYYNTGELFF.

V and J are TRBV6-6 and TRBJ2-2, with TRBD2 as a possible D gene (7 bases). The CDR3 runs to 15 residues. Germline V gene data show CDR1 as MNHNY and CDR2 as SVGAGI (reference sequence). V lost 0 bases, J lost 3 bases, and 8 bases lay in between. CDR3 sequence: CASSYSGGDTGELFF. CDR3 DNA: TGTGCCAGCAGTTACTCAGGGGGGGACACCGGGGAGCTGTTTTTT.

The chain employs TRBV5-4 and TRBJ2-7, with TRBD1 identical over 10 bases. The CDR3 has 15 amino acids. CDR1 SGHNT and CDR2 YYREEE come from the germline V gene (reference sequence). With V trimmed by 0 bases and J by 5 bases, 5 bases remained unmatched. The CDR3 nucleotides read TGTGCCAGCAGCTTGGAATGGGACAGGGGAGACGAGCAGTACTTC. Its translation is CASSLEWDRGDEQYF.

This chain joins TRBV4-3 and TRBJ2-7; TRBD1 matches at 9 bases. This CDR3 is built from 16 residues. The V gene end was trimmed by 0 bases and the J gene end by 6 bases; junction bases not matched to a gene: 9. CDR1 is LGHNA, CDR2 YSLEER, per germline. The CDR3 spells CASSQDPPGQGFEQYF. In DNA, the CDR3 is TGCGCCAGCAGCCAAGATCCCCCGGGACAGGGCTTCGAGCAGTACTTC.

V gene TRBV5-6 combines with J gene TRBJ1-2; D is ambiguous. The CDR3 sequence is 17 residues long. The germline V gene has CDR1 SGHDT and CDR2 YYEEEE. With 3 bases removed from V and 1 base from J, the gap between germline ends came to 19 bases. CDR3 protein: CASSSWTRGEDNYGYTF. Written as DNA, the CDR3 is TGTGCCAGCAGCTCGTGGACCCGGGGTGAGGATAACTATGGCTACACCTTC.

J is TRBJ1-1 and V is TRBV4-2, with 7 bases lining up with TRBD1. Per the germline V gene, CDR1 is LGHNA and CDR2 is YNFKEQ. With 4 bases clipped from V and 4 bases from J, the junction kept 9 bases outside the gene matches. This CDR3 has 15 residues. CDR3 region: CASSPLEGASTEAFF. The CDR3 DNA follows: TGTGCCAGCAGCCCACTGGAGGGGGCGAGCACTGAAGCTTTCTTT.

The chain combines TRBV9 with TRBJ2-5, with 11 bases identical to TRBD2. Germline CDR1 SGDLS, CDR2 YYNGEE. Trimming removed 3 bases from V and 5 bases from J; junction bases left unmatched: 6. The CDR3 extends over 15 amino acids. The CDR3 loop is CASSGIAGGDETQYF. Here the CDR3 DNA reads TGTGCCAGCAGCGGAATAGCGGGAGGGGACGAGACCCAGTACTTC.

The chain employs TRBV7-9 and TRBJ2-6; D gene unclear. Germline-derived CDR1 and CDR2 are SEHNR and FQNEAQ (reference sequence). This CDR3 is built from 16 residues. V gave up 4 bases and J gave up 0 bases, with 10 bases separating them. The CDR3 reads CASSSNRDSGANVLTF. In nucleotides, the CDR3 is TGTGCCAGCAGCTCAAACAGAGACTCTGGGGCCAACGTCCTGACTTTC.

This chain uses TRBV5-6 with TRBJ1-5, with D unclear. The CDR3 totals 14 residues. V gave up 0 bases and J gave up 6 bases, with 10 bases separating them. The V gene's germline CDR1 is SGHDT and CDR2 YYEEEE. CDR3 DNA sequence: TGTGCCAGCAGCTTGGGAGGTTACGGTCAGCCCCAGCATTTT. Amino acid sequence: CASSLGGYGQPQHF.

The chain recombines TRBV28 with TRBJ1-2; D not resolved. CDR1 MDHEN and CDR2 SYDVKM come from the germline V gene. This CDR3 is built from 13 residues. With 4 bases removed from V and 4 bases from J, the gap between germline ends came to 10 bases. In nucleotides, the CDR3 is TGTGCCAGCAGTTACCCTCGGCCCTATGGCTACACCTTC. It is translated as CASSYPRPYGYTF.

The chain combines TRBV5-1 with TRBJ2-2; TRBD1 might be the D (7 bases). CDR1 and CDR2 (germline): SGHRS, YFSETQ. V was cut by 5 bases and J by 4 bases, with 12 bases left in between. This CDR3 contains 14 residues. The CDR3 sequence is CASRRQGLTGELFF. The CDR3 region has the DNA TGCGCCAGCAGGAGACAGGGACTCACCGGGGAGCTGTTTTTT.

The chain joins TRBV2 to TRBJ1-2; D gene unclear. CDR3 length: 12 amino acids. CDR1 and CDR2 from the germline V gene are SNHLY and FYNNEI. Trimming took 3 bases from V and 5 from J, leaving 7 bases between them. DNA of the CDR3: TGTGCCAGCAGTGACTCGGGATATGGCTACACCTTC. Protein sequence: CASSDSGYGYTF.

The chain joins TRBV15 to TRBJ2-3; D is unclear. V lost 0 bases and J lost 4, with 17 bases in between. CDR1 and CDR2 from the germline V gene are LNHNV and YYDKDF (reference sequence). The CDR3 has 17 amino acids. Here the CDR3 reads CATSRDFDISLPDTQYF. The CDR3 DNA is TGTGCCACCAGCAGAGATTTTGATATAAGCTTACCAGATACGCAGTATTTT.

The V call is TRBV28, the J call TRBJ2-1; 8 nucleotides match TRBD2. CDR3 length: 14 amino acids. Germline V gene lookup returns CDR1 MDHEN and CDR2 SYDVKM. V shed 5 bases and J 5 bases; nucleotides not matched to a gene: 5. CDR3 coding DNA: TGTGCCAGCAGTGCTACAGCGGGGGACAATGAGCAGTTCTTC. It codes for CASSATAGDNEQFF. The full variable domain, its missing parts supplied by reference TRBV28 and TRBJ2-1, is DVKVTQSSRYLVKRTGEKVFLECVQDMDHENMFWYRQDPGLGLRLIYFSYDVKMKEKGDIPEGYSVSREKKERFSLILESASTNQTSMYLCASSATAGDNEQFFGPGTRLTVL.

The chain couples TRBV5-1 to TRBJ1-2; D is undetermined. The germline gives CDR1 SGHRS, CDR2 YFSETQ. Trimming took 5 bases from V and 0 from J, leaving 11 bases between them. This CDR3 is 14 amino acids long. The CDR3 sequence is CASRGETSNYGYTF. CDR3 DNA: TGCGCCAGCAGGGGAGAAACCTCTAACTATGGCTACACCTTC. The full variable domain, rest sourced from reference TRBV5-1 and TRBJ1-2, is KAGVTQTPRYLIKTRGQQVTLSCSPISGHRSVSWYQQTPGQGLQFLFEYFSETQRNKGNFPGRFSGRQFSNSRSEMNVSTLELGDSALYLCASRGETSNYGYTFGSGTRLTVV.

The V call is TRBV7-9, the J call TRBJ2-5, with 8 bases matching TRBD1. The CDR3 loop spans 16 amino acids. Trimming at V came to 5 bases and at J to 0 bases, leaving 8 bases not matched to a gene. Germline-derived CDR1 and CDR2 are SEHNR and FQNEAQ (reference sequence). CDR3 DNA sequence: TGTGCCAGCAGCACGAGAGGACAGGGATACCAAGAGACCCAGTACTTC. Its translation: CASSTRGQGYQETQYF.

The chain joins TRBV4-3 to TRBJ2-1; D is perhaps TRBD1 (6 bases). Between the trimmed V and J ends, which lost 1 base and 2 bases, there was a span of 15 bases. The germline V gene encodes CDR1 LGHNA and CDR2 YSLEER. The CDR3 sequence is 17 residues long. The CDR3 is CASSQAWTASPYNEQFF. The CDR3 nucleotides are TGCGCCAGCAGCCAAGCGTGGACAGCCAGTCCCTACAATGAGCAGTTCTTC.

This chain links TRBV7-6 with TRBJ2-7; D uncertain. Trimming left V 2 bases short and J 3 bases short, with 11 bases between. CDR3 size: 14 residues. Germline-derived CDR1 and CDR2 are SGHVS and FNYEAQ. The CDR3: CASSLSNGDYEQYF. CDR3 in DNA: TGTGCCAGCAGCTTATCAAATGGAGACTACGAGCAGTACTTC.

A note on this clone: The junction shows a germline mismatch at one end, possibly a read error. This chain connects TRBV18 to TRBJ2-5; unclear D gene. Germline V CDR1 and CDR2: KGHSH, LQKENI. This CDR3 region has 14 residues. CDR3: CASSPEPGPQAAHF. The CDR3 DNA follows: TGTGCCAGCTCACCAGAGCCGGGCCCCCAGGCGGCTCACTTC.

The CDR3 is CASSPPRGDDGKNIQYF. The CDR3 region has the DNA TGTGCCAGCAGCCCCCCTAGAGGAGATGATGGCAAAAACATTCAGTACTTC. The chain joins TRBV7-9 to TRBJ2-4, with D hard to call. Per the germline V gene, CDR1 is SEHNR and CDR2 is FQNEAQ (reference sequence). This CDR3 has 17 residues. Trimming shortened V by 5 bases and J by 3 bases, and 20 bases separated the two germline ends. The variable domain in full, with the rest retrieved from reference TRBV7-9 and TRBJ2-4, is DTGVSQNPRHKITKRGQNVTFRCDPISEHNRLYWYRQTLGQGPEFLTYFQNEAQLEKSRLLSDRFSAERPKGSFSTLEIQRTEQGDSAMYLCASSPPRGDDGKNIQYFGAGTRLSVL.

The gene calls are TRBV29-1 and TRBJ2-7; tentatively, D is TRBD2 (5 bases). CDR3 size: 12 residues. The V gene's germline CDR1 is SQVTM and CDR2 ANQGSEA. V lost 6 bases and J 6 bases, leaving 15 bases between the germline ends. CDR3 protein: CSVHSPAGEQYF. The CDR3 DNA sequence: TGCAGCGTCCACAGCCCGGCGGGCGAGCAGTACTTC.

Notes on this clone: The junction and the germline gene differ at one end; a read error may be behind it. The CDR3 protein is CASSDLAYSEQFF. Here the CDR3 DNA reads TGTGCCAGCAGCGATCTAGCTTACAGTGAGCAGTTCTTC. The V call is TRBV11-2, the J call TRBJ2-1; possibly TRBD2 for D (5 bases). Per the germline V gene, CDR1 is SGHAT and CDR2 is FQNNGV. This CDR3 is 13 amino acids long.

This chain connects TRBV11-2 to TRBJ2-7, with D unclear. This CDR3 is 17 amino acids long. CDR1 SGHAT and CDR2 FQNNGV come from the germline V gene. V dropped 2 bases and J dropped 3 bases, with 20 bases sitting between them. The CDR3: CASSLNMAGAPGYEQYF. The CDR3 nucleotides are TGTGCCAGCAGCTTAAATATGGCTGGAGCCCCGGGCTACGAGCAGTACTTC.

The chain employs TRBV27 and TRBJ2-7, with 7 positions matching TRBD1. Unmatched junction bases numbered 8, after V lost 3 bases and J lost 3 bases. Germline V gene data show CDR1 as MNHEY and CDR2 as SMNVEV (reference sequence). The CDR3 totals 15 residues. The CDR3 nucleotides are TGTGCCAGCAGTTTCCGAGGGGGCGCGGACTACGAGCAGTACTTC. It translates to CASSFRGGADYEQYF.